This TCR beta chain comes out of a study of CD8 T cells in ankylosing spondylitis (dated by TCRdb to the late 2010s). Some background on the complete study: T cell receptor beta repertoires were profiled in healthy donors and ankylosing spondylitis patients so that disease-linked TCR variants could be found. The full study cohort comprised 25 ankylosing spondylitis patients and over 95 healthy donors. Peripheral blood was sampled, and synovial fluid was also collected from ankylosing spondylitis patients. Findings and caveats that apply to the study as a whole: Some TCR beta motif variants had previously been reported in synovial fluid and blood of reactive arthritis patients, which suggested common disease-initiation mechanisms. A TCR beta motif of about 8 highly homologous amino acid variants appeared characteristic of blood from ankylosing spondylitis patients. The disease-linked clones had a CD8+ phenotype and were found at relatively low frequencies in peripheral blood. Significant enrichment of the disease-linked clones was reported in matched synovial fluid samples from ankylosing spondylitis patients.

The CDR3 spans 16 residues, from the cysteine through the phenylalanine. This entry keeps only the CDR3 DNA: 48 bases, framed from base 1. From the germline V gene (reference sequence), CDR1 is SEHNR and CDR2 is FQNEAQ. From V the trimming removes 5 bases and from J it removes 0 bases, while the gene matches leave 7 bases of the junction unaccounted for. The instrument given in TCRdb is Illumina HiSeq 2500. Quantitative 5'-RACE with molecular barcodes was the method used to prepare the TCR beta libraries. Per the source publication's procedure: A new computational method, built on a probabilistic model of VDJ rearrangement, was used to identify disease-linked TCR variants. In TCRdb, the public reads were trimmed at Q25 with fastp and aligned with MiXCR, with productive beta chains retained. Each CDR3 protein gets just one entry, which takes the most common genes and DNA from the rows behind it. The V and J calls here are based on TCRdb, not the publication. A total of 250,000 to 350,000 distinct CDR3 sequences appear in this sample, about a fifth of them only once. Together, the top ten hold about 4% of the sample.

This clonotype was counted a few times. This receptor's antigen is unknown. The record has no base qualities; no much larger clone is one base away. The receptor was isolated from a female donor with ankylosing spondylitis or in good health (not recorded which). The chain links TRBV7-9 with TRBJ2-1, with 7 bases aligning to TRBD2. Sequenced material: blood, either unsorted or a sorted T cell fraction (not recorded which). The DNA sequence is given as TGTGCCAGCAGCGGGGAGGGCCTAAGCTCCTACAATGAGCAGTTCTTC. Translated, this is CASSGEGLSSYNEQFF.